Listed here is a single T cell receptor beta chain. Three rounds of nested PCR, following a modified ARM-PCR protocol, produced the TCRbeta library. One entry per CDR3 protein, called by TCRdb with MiXCR from the multiplex PCR reads. The sample carries over 110,000 distinct CDR3 sequences, around 61% recorded once. The data derive from a study of tumor and adjacent non-tumor tissue in lung cancer. The germline CDR1 and CDR2 sequences are LGHNA and YNFKEQ. V lost 0 bases to trimming and J lost 2 bases, with 11 bases between them. CDR3 size: 16 residues. The template was RNA from unsorted bulk tissue. The source is a man aged 55 to 70 with small cell lung cancer. The rearrangement links TRBV4-2 to TRBJ1-5; maybe TRBD1 (5 bases). Sequences were obtained from lung tumor tissue. This CDR3 reads CASSQEGGLGNQPQHF. CDR3 DNA: TGTGCCAGCAGCCAAGAGGGGGGTCTCGGCAATCAGCCCCAGCATTTT.